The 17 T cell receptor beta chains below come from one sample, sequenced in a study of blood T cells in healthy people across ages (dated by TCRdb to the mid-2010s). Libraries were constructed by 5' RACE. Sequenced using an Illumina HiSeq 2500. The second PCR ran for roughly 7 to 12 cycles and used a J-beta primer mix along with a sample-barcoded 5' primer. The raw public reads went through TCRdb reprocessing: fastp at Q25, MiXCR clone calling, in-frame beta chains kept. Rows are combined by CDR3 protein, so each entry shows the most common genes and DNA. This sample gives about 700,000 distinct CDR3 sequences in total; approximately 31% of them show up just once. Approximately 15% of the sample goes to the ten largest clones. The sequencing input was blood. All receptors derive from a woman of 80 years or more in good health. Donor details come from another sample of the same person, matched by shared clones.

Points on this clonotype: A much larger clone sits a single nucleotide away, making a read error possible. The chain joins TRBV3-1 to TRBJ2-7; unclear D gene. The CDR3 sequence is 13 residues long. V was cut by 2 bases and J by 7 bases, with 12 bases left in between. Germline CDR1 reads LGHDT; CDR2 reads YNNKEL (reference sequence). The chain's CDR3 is CASSQIGSTEQYF. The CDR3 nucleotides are TGTGCCAGCAGCCAAATAGGCTCGACTGAGCAGTACTTC.

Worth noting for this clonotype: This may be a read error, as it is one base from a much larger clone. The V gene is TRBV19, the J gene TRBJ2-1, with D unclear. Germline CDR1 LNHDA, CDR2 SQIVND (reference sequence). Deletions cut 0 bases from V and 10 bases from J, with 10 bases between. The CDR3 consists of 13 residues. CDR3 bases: TGTGCCAGTAGTATAGAGCCATCGTACGAGCAGTTCTTC. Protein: CASSIEPSYEQFF.

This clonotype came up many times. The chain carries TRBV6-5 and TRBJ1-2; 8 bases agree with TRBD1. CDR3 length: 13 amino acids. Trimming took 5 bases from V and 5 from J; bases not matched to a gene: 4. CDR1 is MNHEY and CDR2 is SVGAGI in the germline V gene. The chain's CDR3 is CASSRDRTYGYTF. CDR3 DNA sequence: TGTGCCAGCAGTCGGGACAGGACGTATGGCTACACCTTC.

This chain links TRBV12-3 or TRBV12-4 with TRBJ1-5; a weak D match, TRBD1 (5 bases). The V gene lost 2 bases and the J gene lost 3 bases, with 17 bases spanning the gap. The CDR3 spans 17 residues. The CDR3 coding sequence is TGTGCCAGCAGTTTAAATCCAGGGCAGGGCCTCAATCAGCCCCAGCATTTT. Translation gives CASSLNPGQGLNQPQHF.

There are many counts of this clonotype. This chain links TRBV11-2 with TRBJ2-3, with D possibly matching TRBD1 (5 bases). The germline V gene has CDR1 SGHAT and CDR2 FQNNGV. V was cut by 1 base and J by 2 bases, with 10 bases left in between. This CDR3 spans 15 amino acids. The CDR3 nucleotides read TGTGCCAGCAGCTTAGCGCAGGGTTTCACAGATACGCAGTATTTT. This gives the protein CASSLAQGFTDTQYF.

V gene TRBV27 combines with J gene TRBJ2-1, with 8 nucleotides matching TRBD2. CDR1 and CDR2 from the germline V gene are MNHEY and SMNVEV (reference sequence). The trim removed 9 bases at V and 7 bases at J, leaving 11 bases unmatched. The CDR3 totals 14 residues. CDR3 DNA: TGTGCCAGTACTGTAGCGGGGTCGGGAAATGAGCAGTTCTTC. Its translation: CASTVAGSGNEQFF.

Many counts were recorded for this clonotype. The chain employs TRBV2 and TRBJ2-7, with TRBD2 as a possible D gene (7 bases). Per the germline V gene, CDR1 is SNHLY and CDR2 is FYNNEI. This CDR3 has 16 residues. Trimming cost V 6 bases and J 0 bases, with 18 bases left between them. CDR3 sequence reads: CASSPVGGGSSYEQYF. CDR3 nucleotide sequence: TGTGCCAGCAGCCCCGTAGGGGGGGGAAGCTCCTACGAGCAGTACTTC.

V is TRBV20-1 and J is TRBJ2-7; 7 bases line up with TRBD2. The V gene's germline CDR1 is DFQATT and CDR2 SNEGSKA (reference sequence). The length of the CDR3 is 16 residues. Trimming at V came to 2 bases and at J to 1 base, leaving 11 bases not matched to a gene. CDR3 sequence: CSARSSTGTNSYEQYF. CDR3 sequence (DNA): TGCAGTGCTAGATCCTCGACGGGGACTAATTCCTACGAGCAGTACTTC.

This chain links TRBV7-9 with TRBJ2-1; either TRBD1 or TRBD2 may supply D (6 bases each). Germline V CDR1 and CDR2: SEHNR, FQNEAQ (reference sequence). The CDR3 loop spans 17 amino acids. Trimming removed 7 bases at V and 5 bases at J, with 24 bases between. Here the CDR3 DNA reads TGTGCCAGCAACTCGAGGGGGGCGGGGTCATTGAACAATGAGCAGTTCTTC. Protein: CASNSRGAGSLNNEQFF.

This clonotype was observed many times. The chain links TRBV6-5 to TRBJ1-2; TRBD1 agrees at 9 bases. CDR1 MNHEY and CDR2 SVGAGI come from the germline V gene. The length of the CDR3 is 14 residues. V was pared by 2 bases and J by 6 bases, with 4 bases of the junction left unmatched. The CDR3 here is CASSYDRGYDGYTF. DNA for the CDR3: TGTGCCAGCAGTTACGACAGGGGGTACGATGGCTACACCTTC.

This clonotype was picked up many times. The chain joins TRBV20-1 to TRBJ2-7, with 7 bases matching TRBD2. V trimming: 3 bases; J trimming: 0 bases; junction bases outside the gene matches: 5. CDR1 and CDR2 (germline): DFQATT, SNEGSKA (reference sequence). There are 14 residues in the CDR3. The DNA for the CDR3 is TGCAGTGCTAGCAGACTAGCCCTCTCCTACGAGCAGTACTTC. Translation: CSASRLALSYEQYF.

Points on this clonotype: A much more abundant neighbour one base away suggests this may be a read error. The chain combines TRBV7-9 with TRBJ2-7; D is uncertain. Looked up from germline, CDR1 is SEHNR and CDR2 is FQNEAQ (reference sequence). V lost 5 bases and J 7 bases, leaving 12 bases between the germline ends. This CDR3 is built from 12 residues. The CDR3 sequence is CASSPHFGEQYF. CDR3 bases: TGTGCCAGCAGCCCCCACTTCGGTGAGCAGTACTTC.

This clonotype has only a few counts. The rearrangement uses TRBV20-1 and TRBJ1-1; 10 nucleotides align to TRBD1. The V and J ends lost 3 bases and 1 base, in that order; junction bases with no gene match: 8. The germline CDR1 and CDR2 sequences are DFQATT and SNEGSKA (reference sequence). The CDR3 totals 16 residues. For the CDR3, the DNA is TGCAGTGCTAGGTCCGGGACAGGGGCCCAGAACACTGAAGCTTTCTTT. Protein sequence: CSARSGTGAQNTEAFF.

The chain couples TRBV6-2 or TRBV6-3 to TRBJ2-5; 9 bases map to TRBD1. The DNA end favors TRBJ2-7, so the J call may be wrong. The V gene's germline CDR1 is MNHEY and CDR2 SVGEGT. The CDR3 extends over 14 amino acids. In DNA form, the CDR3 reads TGTGCCAGCAACCCGGGACAGGGAGCCTACGAGCAGTACTTC. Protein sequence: CASNPGQGAYEQYF.

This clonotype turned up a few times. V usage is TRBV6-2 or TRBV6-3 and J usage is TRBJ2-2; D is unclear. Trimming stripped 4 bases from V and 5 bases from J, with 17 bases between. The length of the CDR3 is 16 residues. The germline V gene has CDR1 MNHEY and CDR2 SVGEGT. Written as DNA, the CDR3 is TGTGCCAGCAGTTTGACCTCCCCCTCAAATACCGGGGAGCTGTTTTTT. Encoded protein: CASSLTSPSNTGELFF.

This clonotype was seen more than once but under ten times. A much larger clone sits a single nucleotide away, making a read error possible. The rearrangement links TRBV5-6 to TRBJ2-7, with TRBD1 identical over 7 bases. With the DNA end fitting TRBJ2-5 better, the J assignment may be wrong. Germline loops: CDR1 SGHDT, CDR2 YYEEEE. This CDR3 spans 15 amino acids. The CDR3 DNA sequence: TGTGCCAGCAGCTACACAAAGACAGGGAGTGAGACCCAGTACTTC. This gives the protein CASSYTKTGSETQYF.

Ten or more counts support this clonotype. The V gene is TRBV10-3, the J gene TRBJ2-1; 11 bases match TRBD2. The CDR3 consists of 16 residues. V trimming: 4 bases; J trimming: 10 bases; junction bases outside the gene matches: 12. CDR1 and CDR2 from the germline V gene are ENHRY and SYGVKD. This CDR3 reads CAISGDIAGGGSEQFF. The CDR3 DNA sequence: TGTGCCATCAGTGGGGATATAGCGGGGGGGGGGTCGGAGCAGTTCTTC.